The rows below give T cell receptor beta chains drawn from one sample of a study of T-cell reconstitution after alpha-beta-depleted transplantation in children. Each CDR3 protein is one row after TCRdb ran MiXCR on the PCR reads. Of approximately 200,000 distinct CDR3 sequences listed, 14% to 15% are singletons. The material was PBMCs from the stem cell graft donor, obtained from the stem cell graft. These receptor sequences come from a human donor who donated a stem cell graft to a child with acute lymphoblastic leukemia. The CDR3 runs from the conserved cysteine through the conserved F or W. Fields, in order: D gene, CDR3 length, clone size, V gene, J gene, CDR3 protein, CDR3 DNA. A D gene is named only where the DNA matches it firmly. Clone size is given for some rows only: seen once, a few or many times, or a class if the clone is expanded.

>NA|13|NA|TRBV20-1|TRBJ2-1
CSARASSYNEQFF
TGCAGTGCTAGGGCCAGCTCCTACAATGAGCAGTTCTTC
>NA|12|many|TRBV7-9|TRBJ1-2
CASTPEGYGYTF
TGTGCCAGCACCCCTGAGGGATATGGCTACACCTTC
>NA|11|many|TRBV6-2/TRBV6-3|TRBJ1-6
CASSWNSPLHF
TGTGCCAGCAGTTGGAATTCACCCCTCCACTTT
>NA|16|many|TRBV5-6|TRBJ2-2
CASSSLEKWATGELFF
TGTGCCAGCAGCTCCCTAGAAAAGTGGGCCACCGGGGAGCTGTTTTTT
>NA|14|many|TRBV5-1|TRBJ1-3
CASSPPGSGNTIYF
TGCGCCAGCAGCCCGCCGGGGTCTGGAAACACCATATATTTT
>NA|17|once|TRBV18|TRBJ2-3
CASSPGTPGSSTDTQYF
TGTGCCAGCTCACCTGGAACCCCCGGGAGCAGCACAGATACGCAGTATTTT
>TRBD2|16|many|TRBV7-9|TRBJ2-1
CASSLVLAGGRNEQFF
TGTGCCAGCAGCTTAGTACTAGCGGGAGGTCGGAATGAGCAGTTCTTC
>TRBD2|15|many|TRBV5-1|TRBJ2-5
CASSFLAGHQETQYF
TGCGCCAGCAGCTTTCTAGCGGGGCACCAAGAGACCCAGTACTTC
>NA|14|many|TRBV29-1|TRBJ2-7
CSVTTRLNAYEQYF
TGCAGCGTAACCACTAGATTAAATGCCTACGAGCAGTACTTC
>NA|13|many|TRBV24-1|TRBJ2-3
CATSLPSTDTQYF
TGTGCCACCAGTTTGCCTAGCACAGATACGCAGTATTTT
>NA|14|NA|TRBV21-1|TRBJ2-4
CASSKEGDSDIQYF
TGTGCCAGCAGCAAAGAAGGGGATTCGGACATTCAGTACTTC
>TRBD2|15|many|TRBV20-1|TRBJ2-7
CSALDSGSYSYEQYF
TGCAGTGCTCTTGATAGCGGGAGTTACTCCTACGAGCAGTACTTC
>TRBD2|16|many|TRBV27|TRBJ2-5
CASRSLFEGEGETQYF
TGTGCCAGCAGATCTCTCTTTGAAGGGGAGGGAGAGACCCAGTACTTC
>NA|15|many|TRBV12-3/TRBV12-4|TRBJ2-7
CASSFVDRWSYEQYF
TGTGCCAGCAGTTTTGTAGACAGGTGGTCCTACGAGCAGTACTTC
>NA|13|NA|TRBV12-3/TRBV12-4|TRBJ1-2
CASSFLVDYGYTF
TGTGCCAGCAGTTTTTTGGTGGATTATGGCTACACCTTC
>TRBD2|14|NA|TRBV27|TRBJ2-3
CVGAGGPCTDTQYF
TGTGTTGGAGCGGGAGGGCCTTGCACAGATACGCAGTATTTT
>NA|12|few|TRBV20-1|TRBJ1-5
CSARASNQPQHF
TGCAGTGCTAGAGCTAGCAATCAGCCCCAGCATTTT
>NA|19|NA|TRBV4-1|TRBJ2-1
CASSQERATRAVDAHEQFF
TGCGCCAGCAGCCAAGAACGTGCCACGCGCGCCGTCGATGCCCATGAGCAGTTCTTC
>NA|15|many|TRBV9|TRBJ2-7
CASSVGTAEPYEQYF
TGTGCCAGCAGCGTAGGGACAGCGGAACCCTACGAGCAGTACTTC
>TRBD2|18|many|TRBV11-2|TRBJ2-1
CASSLEGISGRFYNEQFF
TGTGCCAGCAGCTTAGAAGGGATTAGCGGGAGATTCTACAATGAGCAGTTCTTC
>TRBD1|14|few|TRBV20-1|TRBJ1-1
CSARDQGGPTEAFF
TGCAGTGCTAGAGATCAAGGGGGCCCCACTGAAGCTTTCTTT
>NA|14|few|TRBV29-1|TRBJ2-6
CSARTALGANVLTF
TGCAGCGCCAGGACGGCGCTCGGGGCCAACGTCCTGACTTTC
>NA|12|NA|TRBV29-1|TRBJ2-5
CSSYRDGGTQYF
TGCAGCTCCTACCGGGACGGTGGGACCCAGTACTTC
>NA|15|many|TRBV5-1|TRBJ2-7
CASSMGTSNSYEQYF
TGCGCCAGCAGCATGGGGACATCCAACTCCTACGAGCAGTACTTC
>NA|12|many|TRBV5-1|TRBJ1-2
CASSPEGYGYTF
TGCGCCAGCAGTCCCGAGGGGTATGGCTACACCTTC
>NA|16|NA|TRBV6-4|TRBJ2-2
CASSGASGSLTGELFF
TGTGCCAGCAGTGGCGCGTCGGGGTCATTAACCGGGGAGCTGTTTTTT
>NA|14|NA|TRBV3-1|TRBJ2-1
CASSQDPTYNEQFF
TGTGCCAGCAGCCAAGATCCCACGTACAATGAGCAGTTCTTC
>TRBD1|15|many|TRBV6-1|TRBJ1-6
CASSRTGASYSPLHF
TGTGCCAGCAGCCGGACAGGCGCCTCCTATTCACCCCTCCACTTT
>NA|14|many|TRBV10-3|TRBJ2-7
CAISLAQFSYEQYF
TGTGCCATCAGTTTGGCACAGTTCTCCTACGAGCAGTACTTC
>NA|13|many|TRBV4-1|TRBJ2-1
CASSSRESVEQFF
TGCGCCAGCAGCAGTCGGGAATCAGTTGAGCAGTTCTTC
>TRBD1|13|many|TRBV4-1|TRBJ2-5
CASSQDREETQYF
TGTGCCAGCAGCCAGGACAGGGAAGAGACCCAGTACTTC
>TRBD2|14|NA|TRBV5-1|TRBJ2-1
CASSPLGGVDEQFF
TGCGCCAGCAGCCCCCTGGGGGGGGTGGATGAGCAGTTCTTC
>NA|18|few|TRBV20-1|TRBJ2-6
CSAREIGITPSGANVLTF
TGCAGTGCTAGAGAGATCGGCATTACCCCATCTGGGGCCAACGTCCTGACTTTC
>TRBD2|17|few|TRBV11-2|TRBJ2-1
CASSLVLRGTSGDEQFF
TGTGCCAGCAGCTTAGTTCTCAGGGGGACTAGCGGAGATGAGCAGTTCTTC
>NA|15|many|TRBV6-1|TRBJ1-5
CASRRTTDGNQPQHF
TGTGCCAGCAGACGTACGACCGATGGCAATCAGCCCCAGCATTTT
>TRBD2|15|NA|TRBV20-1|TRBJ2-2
CSARIPGLAPGELFF
TGCAGTGCTAGGATCCCGGGACTAGCGCCCGGGGAGCTGTTTTTT
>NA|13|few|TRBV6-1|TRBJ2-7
CASSEQGGWEQYF
TGTGCCAGCAGTGAACAGGGGGGGTGGGAGCAGTACTTC
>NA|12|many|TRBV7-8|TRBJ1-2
CASSLAGHGYTF
TGTGCCAGCAGCTTAGCAGGGCATGGCTACACCTTC
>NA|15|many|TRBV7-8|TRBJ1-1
CASSLTPNPNTEAFF
TGTGCCAGCAGCTTAACTCCGAACCCGAACACTGAAGCTTTCTTT
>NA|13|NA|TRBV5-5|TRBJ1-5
CASSLTPNQPQHF
TGTGCCAGCAGCTTGACACCGAATCAGCCCCAGCATTTT
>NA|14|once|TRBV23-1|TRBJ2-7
CASSQSLPSVEQYF
TGCGCCAGCAGTCAATCTCTTCCTAGCGTGGAGCAGTACTTC
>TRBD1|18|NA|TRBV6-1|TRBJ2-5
CASRSLGGQGKGQETQYF
TGTGCCAGCAGATCGCTTGGGGGACAGGGAAAGGGCCAAGAGACCCAGTACTTC
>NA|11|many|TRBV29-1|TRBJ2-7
CSASGGLEQYF
TGCAGCGCCTCCGGAGGGCTCGAGCAGTACTTC
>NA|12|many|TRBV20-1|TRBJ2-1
CSASVRENEQFF
TGCAGTGCTAGTGTCAGGGAGAATGAGCAGTTCTTC
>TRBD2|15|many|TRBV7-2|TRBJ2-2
CASSLKSGSAGELFF
TGTGCCAGCAGCTTAAAAAGCGGGAGCGCCGGGGAGCTGTTTTTT
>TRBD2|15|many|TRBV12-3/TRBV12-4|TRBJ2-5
CASSWTLAGSETQYF
TGTGCCAGCAGCTGGACGCTAGCGGGATCAGAGACCCAGTACTTC
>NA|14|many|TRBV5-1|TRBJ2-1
CASSFGQSYNEQFF
TGCGCCAGCAGCTTCGGACAAAGCTACAATGAGCAGTTCTTC
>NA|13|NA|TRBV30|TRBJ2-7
CAGRDKGSYEQYF
TGTGCCGGCCGGGACAAGGGGTCCTACGAGCAGTACTTC
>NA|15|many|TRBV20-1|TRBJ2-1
CSARLTGTPYNEQFF
TGCAGTGCTAGACTTACCGGGACCCCCTACAATGAGCAGTTCTTC
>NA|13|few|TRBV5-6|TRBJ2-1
CASSLVAGYEQFF
TGTGCCAGCAGCTTGGTGGCGGGGTATGAGCAGTTCTTC
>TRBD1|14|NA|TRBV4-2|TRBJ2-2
CAISLGQLTWELFF
TGTGCCATCAGCCTGGGACAGCTCACCTGGGAGCTGTTTTTT
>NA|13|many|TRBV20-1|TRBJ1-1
CSASDLPNTEAFF
TGCAGTGCTAGTGACCTCCCGAACACTGAAGCTTTCTTT
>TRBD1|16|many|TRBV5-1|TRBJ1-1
CASSLMGQGLGTEAFF
TGCGCCAGCAGCTTGATGGGACAGGGCTTGGGCACTGAAGCTTTCTTT
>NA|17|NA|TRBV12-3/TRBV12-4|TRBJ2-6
CASRGHYRDSGANVLTF
TGTGCCAGCAGGGGTCACTACAGGGATAGTGGGGCCAACGTCCTGACTTTC